The 18 T cell receptor beta chains below were found in one sample sequenced in a study of T cells of healthy individuals. TCRdb re-called the 5' RACE reads through MiXCR, storing one row per CDR3 protein. The table lists 40,000 to 60,000 distinct CDR3 sequences, roughly 14% of them singletons, with about 15% in the top ten. The source of these receptors is a human donor in good health.

In its sample, this clonotype was seen many times. The chain carries TRBV9 and TRBJ2-7; 9 bases agree with TRBD1. The CDR3 length is 15 residues. Per germline, CDR1 SGDLS and CDR2 YYNGEE. Germline trimming cut 3 bases from V and 2 bases from J; bases unmatched to any gene: 6. CDR3 amino acids: CASSAGTGMAYEQYF. DNA for the CDR3: TGTGCCAGCAGCGCGGGGACAGGGATGGCCTACGAGCAGTACTTC.

This chain joins TRBV10-3 and TRBJ2-3, with TRBD2 as a possible D gene (5 bases). The ends were cut back, 6 bases at V and 1 base at J, with 17 bases in the middle. Germline V gives CDR1 ENHRY, CDR2 SYGVKD. This CDR3 contains 16 residues. The CDR3 region has the DNA TGTGCCATCAGCTTATTCTCCGGGGTACGCACAGATACGCAGTATTTT. Translating gives CAISLFSGVRTDTQYF.

The chain joins TRBV4-3 to TRBJ2-3; D may be TRBD2 (6 bases). V lost 8 bases and J lost 0, with 12 bases in between. The CDR3 has 14 amino acids. CDR1 and CDR2 from the germline V gene are LGHNA and YSLEER. The CDR3 loop is CASSTSTSTDTQYF. CDR3 in DNA: TGCGCCAGCTCAACTAGCACCAGCACAGATACGCAGTATTTT.

This chain links TRBV5-1 with TRBJ2-3; D gene uncertain. The CDR3 is made up of 17 amino acids. The V and J ends lost 0 bases and 0 bases respectively, with 14 bases between them. Germline loops: CDR1 SGHRS, CDR2 YFSETQ. CDR3 protein: CASSLEGTLPSTDTQYF. The CDR3 DNA reads TGCGCCAGCAGCTTGGAGGGTACCTTACCTAGCACAGATACGCAGTATTTT. Looking up the rest from reference TRBV5-1 and TRBJ2-3 gives the full variable domain: KAGVTQTPRYLIKTRGQQVTLSCSPISGHRSVSWYQQTPGQGLQFLFEYFSETQRNKGNFPGRFSGRQFSNSRSEMNVSTLELGDSALYLCASSLEGTLPSTDTQYFGPGTRLTVL.

This clonotype appeared many times. CDR3 coding DNA: TGTGCCACCATGCGGACTTCGGAGGGTGAAAAACTGTTTTTT. Encoded protein: CATMRTSEGEKLFF. The rearrangement uses TRBV19 and TRBJ1-4, with D unresolved. This CDR3 has 14 amino acids. Germline-derived CDR1 and CDR2 are LNHDA and SQIVND (reference sequence). V lost 10 bases and J lost 7, with 19 bases in between.

The gene calls are TRBV19 and TRBJ1-5; D perhaps matches TRBD1 (6 bases). V was pared by 5 bases and J by 8 bases, with 13 bases between. Germline CDR1 and CDR2: LNHDA and SQIVND (reference sequence). This CDR3 has 13 residues. In DNA, the CDR3 is TGTGCCAGTAGTGCAAGGGGGGGAGAGCCCCAGCATTTT. It yields the protein CASSARGGEPQHF. The entire variable domain, with the rest obtained from reference TRBV19 and TRBJ1-5, is as follows: DGGITQSPKYLFRKEGQNVTLSCEQNLNHDAMYWYRQDPGQGLRLIYYSQIVNDFQKGDIAEGYSVSREKKESFPLTVTSAQKNPTAFYLCASSARGGEPQHFGDGTRLSIL.

This clonotype was counted at least ten times. The J gene is TRBJ2-1, the V gene TRBV29-1; TRBD2 aligns across 13 bases. CDR3 length: 14 amino acids. Germline-derived CDR1 and CDR2 are SQVTM and ANQGSEA. Trimming removed 6 bases from V and 6 bases from J; junction bases left unmatched: 5. The CDR3 coding sequence is TGCAGCGTAGTGGGACTAGCGGGGCCCAATGAGCAGTTCTTC. Residues: CSVVGLAGPNEQFF.

This clonotype was counted at least ten times. V and J are TRBV5-1 and TRBJ2-5; the D is unclear. The germline CDR1 and CDR2 sequences are SGHRS and YFSETQ. V was pared by 0 bases and J by 4 bases, with 10 bases between. The CDR3 is made up of 14 amino acids. CDR3 nucleotide sequence: TGCGCCAGCAGCTTGGAGGCCAGACCAGAGACCCAGTACTTC. Residues: CASSLEARPETQYF.

This clonotype has more than one count but fewer than ten. The genes are TRBV29-1 and TRBJ1-1, with D possibly TRBD1 on 6 matching bases. The CDR3 runs to 13 residues. CDR1 SQVTM and CDR2 ANQGSEA come from the germline V gene. The germline V and J ends were trimmed by 3 bases and 1 base, with 9 bases remaining between them. The CDR3 spells CSVERGANTEAFF. CDR3 in DNA: TGCAGCGTTGAGAGGGGGGCGAACACTGAAGCTTTCTTT.

In this sample, this clonotype turned up a few times. The chain links TRBV7-9 to TRBJ2-2, with no clear D. Trimming removed 10 bases from V and 1 base from J, with 4 bases in between. CDR1 and CDR2 from the germline V gene are SEHNR and FQNEAQ (reference sequence). The CDR3 sequence is 11 residues long. The DNA of the CDR3 is TGTGCCACCGAGAACACCGGGGAGCTGTTTTTT. This translates into CATENTGELFF. The full variable domain, its missing parts supplied by reference TRBV7-9 and TRBJ2-2, is DTGVSQNPRHKITKRGQNVTFRCDPISEHNRLYWYRQTLGQGPEFLTYFQNEAQLEKSRLLSDRFSAERPKGSFSTLEIQRTEQGDSAMYLCATENTGELFFGEGSRLTVL.

This clonotype was seen a few times. The V and J genes are TRBV20-1 and TRBJ2-5; 9 bases match TRBD2. The CDR3 extends over 14 amino acids. CDR1 is DFQATT and CDR2 is SNEGSKA in the germline V gene (reference sequence). J was trimmed by 5 bases and V by 3 bases; bases with no gene match: 7. CDR3 amino acids: CSASLSGSRETQYF. In DNA, the CDR3 is TGCAGTGCTAGCCTTAGCGGGAGTAGGGAGACCCAGTACTTC.

This clonotype was recorded at least ten times. The genes are TRBV20-1 and TRBJ1-3, with D hard to call. Trimming removed 6 bases from V and 0 bases from J, with 9 bases in between. The CDR3 consists of 13 residues. Germline CDR1 reads DFQATT; CDR2 reads SNEGSKA (reference sequence). DNA for the CDR3: TGCAGTGCCGGTGGCTACTCTGGAAACACCATATATTTT. This sequence encodes CSAGGYSGNTIYF.

This clonotype was observed at least ten times. V gene TRBV7-8 combines with J gene TRBJ2-5; D tentatively fits TRBD1 or TRBD2 (6 bases each). The CDR3 runs to 16 residues. Trimming took off 3 bases at V and 3 bases at J, with 17 bases between the two ends. From germline, CDR1 is SGHVS and CDR2 FQNEAQ. CDR3 nucleotides: TGTGCCAGCAGCTTGCGTGTCCCGGGGGCCAAAGAGACCCAGTACTTC. It specifies CASSLRVPGAKETQYF.

This clonotype was seen repeatedly, ten times or more. This chain joins TRBV7-2 and TRBJ2-3; 12 nucleotides line up with TRBD2. J was trimmed by 0 bases and V by 2 bases; bases with no gene match: 3. The CDR3 consists of 17 residues. Germline V CDR1 and CDR2: SGHTA, FQGNSA. The CDR3 DNA is TGTGCCAGCAGCTTATGGACTAGCGGGGTTAGCACAGATACGCAGTATTTT. Translation: CASSLWTSGVSTDTQYF.

This clonotype was recorded only once. Just one base apart from a much larger clone, this may be a read error. The rearrangement joins TRBV10-3 to TRBJ2-3; D is perhaps TRBD2 (6 bases). The germline gives CDR1 ENHRY, CDR2 SYGVKD. CDR3 length: 15 amino acids. V gave up 3 bases and J gave up 7 bases, with 17 bases separating them. CDR3 bases: TGTGCCATCAGTGAAGAGAGTAACGGGAGATATACGCAGTATTTT. This codes for CAISEESNGRYTQYF.

The rearrangement joins TRBV6-6 to TRBJ2-1, with a tentative D call TRBD2 (6 bases). Trimming shortened V by 4 bases and J by 2 bases, and 12 bases separated the two germline ends. The CDR3 has 15 amino acids. Germline CDR1 and CDR2: MNHNY and SVGAGI (reference sequence). As DNA, the CDR3 is TGTGCCAGCAGTTCCGGGAGTCAAGCCTACAATGAGCAGTTCTTC. It encodes CASSSGSQAYNEQFF.

This clonotype counts as medium-sized. The chain combines TRBV27 with TRBJ2-3, with D perhaps matching TRBD2 (6 bases). Trimming removed 3 bases from V and 3 bases from J, with 10 bases in between. Germline V gene sequence: CDR1 MNHEY, CDR2 SMNVEV (reference sequence). The CDR3 length is 14 residues. For the CDR3, the DNA is TGTGCCAGCAGTTTTCTAGCGCGGACAGATACGCAGTATTTT. Amino acid sequence: CASSFLARTDTQYF.

To note about this clonotype: One end of the junction varies from germline; a read error may be responsible. This rearrangement joins TRBV7-9 to TRBJ2-1; D is uncertain. The CDR3 sequence is 13 residues long. Germline V gene lookup returns CDR1 SEHNR and CDR2 FQNEAQ (reference sequence). Written as DNA, the CDR3 is TGTGCCAGCAGCTTAAGTGTCAGCGATGAGCGGTTCTTC. Residues: CASSLSVSDERFF.